This T cell receptor (beta chain) originates from a study of beta chain features in type 1 diabetes. Study at large: Cell yields, gender and age were comparable in patients and healthy donors. Overall study findings and caveats: With patients and controls alike, PCR might favor shorter templates to an equal degree. All four CD4+ subsets of Type 1 diabetes patients contained TCRB CDR3s that were moderately but significantly shorter.

All of the isolated RNA was reverse transcribed, so expressed TCRB transcripts were sequenced. Several million reads was the average for naive, central memory and regulatory T cell samples. The method was immunoSEQ multiplex PCR; TCRdb's version includes in-frame clones alone and lacks a portion of them. The sample holds 300,000 to 400,000 clones, roughly 9.6% seen once. To note about this clone: Its specificity is unknown.

Germline V gene data show CDR1 as WSHSY and CDR2 as SAAADI. The CDR3 consists of 15 residues. The V end lost 7 bases, the J end lost 3 bases, and 17 bases lay between the germline ends. Sequencing input: naive CD4+ T cells from blood. This sequence was found in a woman aged 25 to 39 in good health. V gene TRBV10-2 combines with J gene TRBJ2-3; TRBD1 is a possible D gene (5 bases). CDR3: CASNPRGIGTDTQYF. The CDR3 nucleotides are TGCGCCAGCAATCCAAGGGGAATTGGGACAGATACGCAGTATTTT.